This T cell receptor beta chain was profiled in a study of T cells after yellow fever vaccination. Study outcomes and limitations: FACS-sorted repertoires could contain abundant clonotypes contaminating from the bulk population.

The ends were cut back, 5 bases at V and 4 bases at J, with 11 bases in the middle. This CDR3 has 13 residues. Per germline, CDR1 MGHDK and CDR2 SYGVNS. The authors made TCR cDNA by 5'RACE template switching, adding a universal primer site and UMIs. TCRdb fed the 5' RACE reads into MiXCR, producing one record per CDR3 protein. The sample lists some 400,000 distinct CDR3 sequences, about 19% occurring once. This clonotype was observed a handful of times. The antigen remains undetermined. V gene TRBV25-1 combines with J gene TRBJ1-2; no firm D call. The TCR originated in a man between 18 and 29 years old who received the YFV17D yellow fever vaccine. Source: PBMCs, taken before the yellow fever booster vaccination. CDR3 protein: CASSPASSYGYTF. CDR3 DNA: TGTGCCAGCAGTCCAGCCTCGAGCTATGGCTACACCTTC.